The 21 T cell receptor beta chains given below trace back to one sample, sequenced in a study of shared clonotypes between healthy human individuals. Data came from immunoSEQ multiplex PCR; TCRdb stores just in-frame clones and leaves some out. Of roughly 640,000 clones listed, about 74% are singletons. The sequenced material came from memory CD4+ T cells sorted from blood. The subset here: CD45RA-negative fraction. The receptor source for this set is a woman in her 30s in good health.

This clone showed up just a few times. The CDR3 reads CASSLVLGGRAQFF. The CDR3 DNA reads as TGTGCCAGCAGCTTAGTATTGGGCGGGAGGGCCCAGTTCTTC. This chain joins TRBV11-2 and TRBJ2-1, with TRBD2 identical over 9 bases. Germline trimming cut 1 base from V and 13 bases from J; bases unmatched to any gene: 8. The CDR3 has 14 residues. From germline, CDR1 is SGHAT and CDR2 FQNNGV.

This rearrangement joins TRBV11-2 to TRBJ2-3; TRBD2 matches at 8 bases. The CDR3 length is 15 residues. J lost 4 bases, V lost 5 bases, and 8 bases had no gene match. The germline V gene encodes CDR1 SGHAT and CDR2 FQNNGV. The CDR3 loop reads CASSVVSGIPDTQYF. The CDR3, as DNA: TGTGCCAGCAGCGTAGTTAGCGGGATTCCAGATACGCAGTATTTT.

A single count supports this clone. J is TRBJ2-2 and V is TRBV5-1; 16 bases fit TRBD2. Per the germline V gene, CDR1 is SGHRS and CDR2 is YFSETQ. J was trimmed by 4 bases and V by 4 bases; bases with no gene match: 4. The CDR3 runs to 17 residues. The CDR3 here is CASSGTSGRAGTGELFF. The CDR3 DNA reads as TGCGCCAGCAGCGGGACTAGCGGGAGGGCAGGCACCGGGGAGCTGTTTTTT.

In DNA, the CDR3 is TGTGCCAGCTCGCGAGGGAGGGAGTTATCTGAAGCTTTCTTT. Its protein is CASSRGRELSEAFF. This chain joins TRBV11-1 and TRBJ1-1; D not resolved. CDR3 size: 14 residues. The V gene lost 8 bases and the J gene lost 6 bases, with 19 bases spanning the gap. Germline V gives CDR1 SGHAT, CDR2 FQDESV (reference sequence). Full variable domain (rest looked up from reference TRBV11-1 and TRBJ1-1): EAEVAQSPRYKITEKSQAVAFWCDPISGHATLYWYRQILGQGPELLVQFQDESVVDDSQLPKDRFSAERLKGVDSTLKIQPAELGDSAMYLCASSRGRELSEAFFGQGTRLTVV.

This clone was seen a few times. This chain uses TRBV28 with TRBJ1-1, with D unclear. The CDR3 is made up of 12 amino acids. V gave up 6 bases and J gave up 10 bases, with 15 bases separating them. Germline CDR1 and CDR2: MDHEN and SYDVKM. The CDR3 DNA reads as TGTGCCAGCAGCCGGGAATCTTTTGGAGCTTTCTTT. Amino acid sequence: CASSRESFGAFF.

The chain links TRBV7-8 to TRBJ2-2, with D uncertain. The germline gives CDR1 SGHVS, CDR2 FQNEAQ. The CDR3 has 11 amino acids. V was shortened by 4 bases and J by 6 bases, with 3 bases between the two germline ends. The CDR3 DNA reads TGTGCCAGCAGCTCCCCCGGGGAGCTGTTTTTT. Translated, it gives CASSSPGELFF.

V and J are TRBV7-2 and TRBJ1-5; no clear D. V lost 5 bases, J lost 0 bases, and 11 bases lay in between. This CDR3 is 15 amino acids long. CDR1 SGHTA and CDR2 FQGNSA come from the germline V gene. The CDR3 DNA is TGTGCCAGCAGCATAGAGTTAGTTAGCAATCAGCCCCAGCATTTT. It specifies CASSIELVSNQPQHF.

Here the CDR3 reads CASSLDMGVYGYTF. DNA of the CDR3: TGTGCCAGCAGCTTAGATATGGGAGTATATGGCTACACCTTC. The chain links TRBV11-2 to TRBJ1-2; no reliable D call. Germline assignment: CDR1 SGHAT and CDR2 FQNNGV. V was clipped by 0 bases and J by 5 bases, with 10 bases between them. This CDR3 has 14 residues. Looking up the rest from reference TRBV11-2 and TRBJ1-2 gives the full variable domain: EAGVAQSPRYKIIEKRQSVAFWCNPISGHATLYWYQQILGQGPKLLIQFQNNGVVDDSQLPKDRFSAERLKGVDSTLKIQPAKLEDSAVYLCASSLDMGVYGYTFGSGTRLTVV.

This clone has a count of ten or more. As DNA, the CDR3 is TGTGCCAGCAGTGACATAGGGACAGGGGCCTACGAGCAGTACTTC. Protein product: CASSDIGTGAYEQYF. The V and J genes are TRBV6-1 and TRBJ2-7; the match to TRBD1 covers 10 bases. The length of the CDR3 is 15 residues. CDR1 and CDR2 (germline): MNHNS, SASEGT. V lost 3 bases, J lost 2 bases, and 4 bases stayed unmatched.

In nucleotides, the CDR3 is TGTGCCAGCAGCTTTATCGGGAAACCCCCCTACGAGCAGTACTTC. Amino acids: CASSFIGKPPYEQYF. The rearrangement links TRBV5-6 to TRBJ2-7, with a possible D match to TRBD2 (5 bases). This CDR3 spans 15 amino acids. Germline assignment: CDR1 SGHDT and CDR2 YYEEEE. Trimming removed 2 bases from V and 2 bases from J, with 14 bases in between.

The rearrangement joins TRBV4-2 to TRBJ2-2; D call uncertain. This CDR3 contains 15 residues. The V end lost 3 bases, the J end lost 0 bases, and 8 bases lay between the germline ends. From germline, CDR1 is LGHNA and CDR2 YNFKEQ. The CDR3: CASSHGSTNTGELFF. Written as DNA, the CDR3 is TGTGCCAGCAGCCACGGTAGTACGAACACCGGGGAGCTGTTTTTT.

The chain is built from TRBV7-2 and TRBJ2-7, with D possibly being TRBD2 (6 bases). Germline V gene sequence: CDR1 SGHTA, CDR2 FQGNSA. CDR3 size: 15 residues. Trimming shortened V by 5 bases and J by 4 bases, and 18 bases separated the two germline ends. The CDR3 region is CASSPQEGPGYEQYF. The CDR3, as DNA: TGTGCCAGCAGCCCCCAGGAGGGGCCAGGGTACGAGCAGTACTTC. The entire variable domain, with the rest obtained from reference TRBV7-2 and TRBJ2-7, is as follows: GAGVSQSPSNKVTEKGKDVELRCDPISGHTALYWYRQSLGQGLEFLIYFQGNSAPDKSGLPSDRFSAERTGGSVSTLTIQRTQQEDSAVYLCASSPQEGPGYEQYFGPGTRLTVT.

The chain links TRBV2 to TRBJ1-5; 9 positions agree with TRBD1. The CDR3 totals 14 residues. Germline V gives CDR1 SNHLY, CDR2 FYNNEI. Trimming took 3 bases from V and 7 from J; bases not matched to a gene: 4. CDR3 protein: CASSDLDRGQPQHF. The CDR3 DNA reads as TGTGCCAGCAGTGATTTGGACAGGGGACAGCCCCAGCATTTT.

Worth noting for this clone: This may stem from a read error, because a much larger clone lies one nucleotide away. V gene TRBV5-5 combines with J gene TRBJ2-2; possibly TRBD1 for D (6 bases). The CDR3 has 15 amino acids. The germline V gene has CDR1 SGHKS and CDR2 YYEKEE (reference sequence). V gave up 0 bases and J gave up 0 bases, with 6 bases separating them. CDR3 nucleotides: TGTGCCAGCAGCTTGGGGACAGCGAACACCGGGGAGCTGTTTTTT. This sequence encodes CASSLGTANTGELFF.

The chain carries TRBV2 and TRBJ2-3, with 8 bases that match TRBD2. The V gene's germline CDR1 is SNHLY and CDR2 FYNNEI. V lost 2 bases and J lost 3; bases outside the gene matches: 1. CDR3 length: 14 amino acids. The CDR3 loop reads CASSERLATDTQYF. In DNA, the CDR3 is TGTGCCAGCAGTGAAAGACTAGCGACAGATACGCAGTATTTT.

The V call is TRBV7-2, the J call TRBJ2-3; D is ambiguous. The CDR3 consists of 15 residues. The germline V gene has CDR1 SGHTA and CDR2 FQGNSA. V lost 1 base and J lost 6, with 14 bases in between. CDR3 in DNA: TGTGCCAGCAGCTTAGTGGTGCTAGTAGTTGATACGCAGTATTTT. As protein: CASSLVVLVVDTQYF.

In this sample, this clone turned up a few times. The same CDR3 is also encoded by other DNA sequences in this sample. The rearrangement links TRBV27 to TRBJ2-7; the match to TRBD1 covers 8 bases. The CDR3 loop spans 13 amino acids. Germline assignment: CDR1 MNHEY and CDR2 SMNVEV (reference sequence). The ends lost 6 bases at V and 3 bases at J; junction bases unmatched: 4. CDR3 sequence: CASRPGTGYEQYF. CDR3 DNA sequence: TGTGCCAGCAGACCAGGGACAGGCTACGAGCAGTACTTC.

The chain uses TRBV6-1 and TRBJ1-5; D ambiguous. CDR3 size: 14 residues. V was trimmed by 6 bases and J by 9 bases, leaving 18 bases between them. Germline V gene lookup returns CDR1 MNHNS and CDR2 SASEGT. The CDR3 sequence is CASRVQAGSGPQHF. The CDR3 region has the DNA TGTGCCAGCAGGGTCCAGGCCGGCTCGGGGCCCCAGCATTTT.

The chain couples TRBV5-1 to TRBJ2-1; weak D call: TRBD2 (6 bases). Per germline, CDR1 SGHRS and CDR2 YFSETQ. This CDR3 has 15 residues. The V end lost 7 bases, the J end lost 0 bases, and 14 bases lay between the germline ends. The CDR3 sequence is CASCGDSSSYNEQFF. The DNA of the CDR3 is TGCGCCAGCTGCGGGGACTCCAGCTCCTACAATGAGCAGTTCTTC.

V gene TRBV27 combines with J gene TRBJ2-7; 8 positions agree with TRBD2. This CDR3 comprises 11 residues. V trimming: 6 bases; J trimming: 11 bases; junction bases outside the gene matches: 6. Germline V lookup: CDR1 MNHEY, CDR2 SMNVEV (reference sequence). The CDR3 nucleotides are TGTGCCAGCAGGGTAGCGGGGAGGGAGTACTTC. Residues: CASRVAGREYF.

The CDR3 protein is CASSLVVGGELFF. CDR3 nucleotides: TGTGCCAGCAGCTTAGTTGTTGGGGGGGAGCTGTTTTTT. The J gene is TRBJ2-2, the V gene TRBV7-8, with no clear D. The CDR3 runs to 13 residues. The V gene's germline CDR1 is SGHVS and CDR2 FQNEAQ. Trimming took off 1 base at V and 8 bases at J, with 8 bases between the two ends.